These T cell receptor beta chains were read from a single sample in a study of cytotoxic CD8 clonotypes in ibrutinib-treated CLL. The assay was immunoSEQ multiplex PCR, and TCRdb's table has in-frame clones only and misses some. The table shows under 150,000 clones, with around 93% occurring only once. Sequences were derived from PBMCs, sampled after 12 months of ibrutinib treatment. The receptors were sampled from a human donor with chronic lymphocytic leukemia. CDR3s include the opening cysteine and the closing phenylalanine or tryptophan. Each record gives: J gene, V gene, D gene, clone size, CDR3 protein, CDR3 DNA. The D gene is left open where the match is weak. Clone size, where shown, is once, few, many, or a class for clones that have expanded.

J: TRBJ1-4; V: TRBV28; D: -; size: -; CDR3: CASSQPGGATNEKLFF; DNA: TGTGCCAGCAGTCAGCCTGGGGGTGCAACTAATGAAAAACTGTTTTTT
J: TRBJ1-2; V: TRBV14; D: -; size: -; CDR3: CASSQVGPLPGGYTF; DNA: TGTGCCAGCAGCCAAGTAGGGCCCCTCCCTGGTGGCTACACCTTC
J: TRBJ2-7; V: TRBV12-5; D: TRBD2; size: -; CDR3: CASGLETSGISTYRHF; DNA: TGTGCTAGTGGTTTGGAGACTAGCGGGATCTCCACCTACAGGCACTTC
J: TRBJ1-1; V: TRBV11-3; D: -; size: -; CDR3: CASSHGEGWSFIEAFF; DNA: TGTGCCAGCAGCCACGGGGAGGGCTGGTCTTTCATAGAAGCTTTCTTT
J: TRBJ1-2; V: TRBV29-1; D: -; size: -; CDR3: CSVEPWGTGRGYGYTF; DNA: TGCAGCGTCGAACCATGGGGGACGGGGCGCGGCTATGGCTACACCTTC
J: TRBJ2-7; V: TRBV4-3; D: -; size: once; CDR3: CASSQYEGPTYEQYF; DNA: TGCGCCAGCAGCCAGTACGAGGGCCCTACCTACGAGCAGTACTTC
J: TRBJ2-1; V: TRBV11-1; D: -; size: -; CDR3: CASLRTDNEQFF; DNA: TGTGCCAGCCTACGGACAGACAATGAGCAGTTCTTC
J: TRBJ1-1; V: TRBV7-9; D: -; size: -; CDR3: CASREIQGRTEAFF; DNA: TGTGCCAGCAGGGAAATCCAGGGGCGAACTGAAGCTTTCTTT
J: TRBJ2-1; V: TRBV27; D: -; size: few; CDR3: CASSFLGTEQFF; DNA: TGTGCCAGCAGTTTCCTGGGCACAGAGCAGTTCTTC
J: TRBJ1-1; V: TRBV5-1; D: -; size: -; CDR3: CASSLARGTNTEAFF; DNA: TGCGCCAGCAGCTTGGCGAGGGGCACGAACACTGAAGCTTTCTTT
J: TRBJ2-5; V: TRBV6-6; D: TRBD2; size: -; CDR3: CASSYPLAGVEETQYF; DNA: TGTGCCAGCAGTTACCCTTTAGCGGGGGTGGAAGAGACCCAGTACTTC
J: TRBJ2-7; V: TRBV18; D: -; size: -; CDR3: CASSPLESSYEQYF; DNA: TGTGCCAGCTCACCACTGGAGTCGAGCTACGAGCAGTACTTC
J: TRBJ1-4; V: TRBV19; D: TRBD1; size: -; CDR3: CASSGTGTGSNEKLFF; DNA: TGTGCCAGTTCCGGGACAGGGACCGGATCTAATGAAAAACTGTTTTTT
J: TRBJ2-7; V: TRBV28; D: -; size: -; CDR3: CASSSYIYEQYF; DNA: TGTGCCAGCAGTTCATATATCTACGAGCAGTACTTC
J: TRBJ2-1; V: TRBV6-5; D: -; size: -; CDR3: CASSRETLYNEQFF; DNA: TGTGCCAGCAGCCGGGAGACCCTCTACAATGAGCAGTTCTTC
J: TRBJ1-1; V: TRBV19; D: -; size: -; CDR3: CASSWGPELNTEAFF; DNA: TGTGCCAGTAGTTGGGGACCCGAATTGAACACTGAAGCTTTCTTT
J: TRBJ2-7; V: TRBV6-1; D: -; size: -; CDR3: CASREGLLYEQYF; DNA: TGTGCCAGCAGAGAGGGACTGCTCTACGAGCAGTACTTC
J: TRBJ2-2; V: TRBV7-8; D: -; size: -; CDR3: CASSLAGNTGELFF; DNA: TGTGCCAGCAGCTTAGCAGGGAACACCGGGGAGCTGTTTTTT
J: TRBJ1-3; V: TRBV25-1; D: -; size: -; CDR3: CASSEGRGNTIYF; DNA: TGTGCCAGCAGTGAGGGCAGGGGAAACACCATATATTTT
J: TRBJ2-2; V: TRBV7-9; D: -; size: -; CDR3: CASSSTLGTGELFF; DNA: TGTGCCAGCAGCTCCACCTTAGGCACCGGGGAGCTGTTTTTT
J: TRBJ1-1; V: TRBV5-1; D: -; size: once; CDR3: CASSFGPLSPLNTEAFF; DNA: TGCGCCAGCAGCTTCGGGCCCCTCTCACCACTGAACACTGAAGCTTTCTTT
J: TRBJ2-3; V: TRBV19; D: -; size: -; CDR3: CASSIASFTSTDTQYF; DNA: TGTGCCAGTAGTATAGCGTCATTCACTAGCACAGATACGCAGTATTTT
J: TRBJ2-1; V: TRBV7-3; D: -; size: -; CDR3: CASSLSPGPHNEQFF; DNA: TGTGCCAGCAGCTTAAGCCCTGGGCCTCACAATGAGCAGTTCTTC
J: TRBJ2-2; V: TRBV6-5; D: -; size: -; CDR3: CASSFYDGELFF; DNA: TGTGCCAGCAGTTTTTATGACGGGGAGCTGTTTTTT
J: TRBJ2-7; V: TRBV14; D: -; size: -; CDR3: CASSSSYEQYF; DNA: TGTGCCAGCAGCTCCTCCTACGAGCAGTACTTC
J: TRBJ1-5; V: TRBV7-8; D: TRBD1; size: -; CDR3: CASSLAMDRGQPQHF; DNA: TGTGCCAGCAGCTTAGCTATGGACAGGGGTCAGCCCCAGCATTTT
J: TRBJ2-5; V: TRBV11-3; D: -; size: -; CDR3: CASSANGETQYF; DNA: TGTGCCAGCAGCGCCAATGGAGAGACCCAGTACTTC
J: TRBJ1-5; V: TRBV6-6; D: -; size: few; CDR3: CASSTAQELSNQPQHF; DNA: TGTGCCAGCAGTACCGCGCAAGAGCTTAGCAATCAGCCCCAGCATTTT